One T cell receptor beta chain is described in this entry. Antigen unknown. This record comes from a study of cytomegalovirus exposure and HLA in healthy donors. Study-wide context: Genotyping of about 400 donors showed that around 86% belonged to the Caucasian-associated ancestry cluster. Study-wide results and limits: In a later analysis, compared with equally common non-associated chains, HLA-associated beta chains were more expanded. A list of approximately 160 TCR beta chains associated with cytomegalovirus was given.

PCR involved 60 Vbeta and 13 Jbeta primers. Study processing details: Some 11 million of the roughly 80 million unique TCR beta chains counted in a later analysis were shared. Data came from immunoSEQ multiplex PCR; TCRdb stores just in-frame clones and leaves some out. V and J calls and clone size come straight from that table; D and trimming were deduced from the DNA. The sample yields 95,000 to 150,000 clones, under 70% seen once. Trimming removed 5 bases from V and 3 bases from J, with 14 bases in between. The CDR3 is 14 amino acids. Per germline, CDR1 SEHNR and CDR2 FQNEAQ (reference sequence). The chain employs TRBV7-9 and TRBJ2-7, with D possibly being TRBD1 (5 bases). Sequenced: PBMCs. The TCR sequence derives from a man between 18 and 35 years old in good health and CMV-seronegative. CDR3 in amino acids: CASSAVGRVYEQYF. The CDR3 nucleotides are TGTGCCAGCAGCGCCGTGGGCAGGGTCTACGAGCAGTACTTC.